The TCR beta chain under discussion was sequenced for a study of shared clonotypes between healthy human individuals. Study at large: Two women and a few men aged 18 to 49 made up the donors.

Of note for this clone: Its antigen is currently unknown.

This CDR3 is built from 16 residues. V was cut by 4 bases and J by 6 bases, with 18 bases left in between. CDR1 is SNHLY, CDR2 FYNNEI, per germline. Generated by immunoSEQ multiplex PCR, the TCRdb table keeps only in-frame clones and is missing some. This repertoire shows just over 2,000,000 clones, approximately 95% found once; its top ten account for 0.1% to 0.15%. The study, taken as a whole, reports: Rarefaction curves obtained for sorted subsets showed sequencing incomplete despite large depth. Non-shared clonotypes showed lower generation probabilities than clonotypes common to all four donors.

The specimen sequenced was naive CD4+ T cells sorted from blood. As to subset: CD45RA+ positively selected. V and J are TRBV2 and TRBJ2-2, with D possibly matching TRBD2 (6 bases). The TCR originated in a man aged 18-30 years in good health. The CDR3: CASSAPSRGGPGELFF. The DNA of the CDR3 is TGTGCCAGCAGTGCACCATCTAGGGGAGGACCCGGGGAGCTGTTTTTT.